The rows below give T cell receptor beta chains drawn from one sample of a study of cytomegalovirus exposure and HLA in healthy donors. Only in-frame clones appear in the TCRdb table, and some are missing; sequencing was by immunoSEQ multiplex PCR. The sample contains fewer than 150,000 clones, roughly 70% of which appear only once. The sequencing input was PBMCs. The receptors come from a woman aged 40 to 55 in good health and CMV-seronegative. Each CDR3 is given with its conserved first and last residue. A D gene is named only where the DNA matches it firmly. The size entry is marked missing in some rows and otherwise reads once, few, many or a size class.

>NA|TRBD1|TRBJ2-7|TRBV5-4
TGTGCCAGCAGCGCAGGACAGGGGATTTCCTACGAGCAGTACTTC
CASSAGQGISYEQYF
>NA|TRBD2|TRBJ2-5|TRBV28
TGTGCCAGCAGTTTTGGTGCGGGGGGCCAGGGTCAAGAGACCCAGTACTTC
CASSFGAGGQGQETQYF
>NA|TRBD2|TRBJ2-5|TRBV7-2
TGTGCCAGCAGCTTAGTGAGCGGGGGGGCCCCCCAAGAGACCCAGTACTTC
CASSLVSGGAPQETQYF
>once|NA|TRBJ2-2|TRBV14
TGTGCCAGCAGCCATCTCGGTTCCGCCGGGGAGCTGTTTTTT
CASSHLGSAGELFF
>once|NA|TRBJ2-2|TRBV6-6
TGTGCCAGCAGTCCCCCCCTAGAGAACACCGGGGAGCTGTTTTTT
CASSPPLENTGELFF
>NA|TRBD1|TRBJ1-6|TRBV27
TGTGCCAGCAGGGGGGACAGGCGACCTACCTATAATTCACCCCTCCACTTT
CASRGDRRPTYNSPLHF
>few|NA|TRBJ2-3|TRBV14
TGTGCCAGCAGCCAAGTCCACAGCACAACAGATACGCAGTATTTT
CASSQVHSTTDTQYF
>NA|NA|TRBJ1-5|TRBV19
TGTGCCAGTAGTATTGCCAGGCCTAGCAATCAGCCCCAGCATTTT
CASSIARPSNQPQHF
>NA|NA|TRBJ2-7|TRBV14
TGTGCCAGCAGCCCACTACTCGACAGCGAGCAGTACTTC
CASSPLLDSEQYF
>few|TRBD1|TRBJ2-7|TRBV30
TGTGCCTGGAGCAGGGGGAGTTACGAGCAGTACTTC
CAWSRGSYEQYF
>NA|NA|TRBJ2-7|TRBV12-2
TGTGCAAGTCGAGGCCCCCGGGACTCCGGCTACGAGCAGTACTTC
CASRGPRDSGYEQYF
>NA|TRBD1|TRBJ2-3|TRBV6-5
TGTGCCAGCAGTTTCCAACAGGGGGCTTATACGCAGTATTTT
CASSFQQGAYTQYF
>NA|TRBD1|TRBJ2-1|TRBV7-2
TGTGCCAGCAGCCCGACAGGGGTCCACAATGAGCAGTTCTTC
CASSPTGVHNEQFF
>NA|NA|TRBJ2-1|TRBV9
TGTGCCAGCAGCGAAAAAGGAGGGAGCTCCTACAATGAGCAGTTCTTC
CASSEKGGSSYNEQFF
>NA|NA|TRBJ2-2|TRBV5-1
TGCGCCAGCAGCTCTCGCGCCCAAGAAACGGCCGGGGAGCTGTTTTTT
CASSSRAQETAGELFF
>NA|TRBD2|TRBJ2-1|TRBV9
TGTGCCAGCAGCGTAGGACTAGCGGGAGGCCATGAGCAGTTCTTC
CASSVGLAGGHEQFF
>NA|NA|TRBJ1-1|TRBV11-2
TGTGCCAGCAGGGTGACAAGGAACACTGAAGCTTTCTTT
CASRVTRNTEAFF
>few|NA|TRBJ2-3|TRBV6-5
TGTGCCAGCAGTTACGTCCGGGGGAGCACAGATACGCAGTATTTT
CASSYVRGSTDTQYF
>NA|TRBD2|TRBJ2-5|TRBV5-1
TGCGCCAGCAGCCAAAGACTAGCGGGAGCGCGTGAGATCCAGTACTTC
CASSQRLAGAREIQYF
>NA|TRBD1|TRBJ2-2|TRBV4-3
TGCGCCAGCAGCCAGGAACGACAGGGGGCTTACACCGGGGAGCTGTTTTTT
CASSQERQGAYTGELFF
>NA|NA|TRBJ1-2|TRBV28
TGTGCCAGCAGTTCCCCAGGTATTAACTATGGCTACACCTTC
CASSSPGINYGYTF
>NA|TRBD2|TRBJ2-1|TRBV9
TGTGCCAGCAGCGTCCCGCTAGCGGAAAACAATGAGCAGTTCTTC
CASSVPLAENNEQFF
>NA|NA|TRBJ1-4|TRBV30
TGTGCCTGGAGTGTACGGGGGGCTGGGGAAAAACTGTTTTTT
CAWSVRGAGEKLFF
>NA|NA|TRBJ1-1|TRBV29-1
TGCAGCGCCCTACTCGAGAACACTGAAGCTTTCTTT
CSALLENTEAFF
>NA|TRBD1|TRBJ2-3|TRBV19
TGTGCCAGTAGTGCAGACAGGGGCACCTATACGCAGTATTTT
CASSADRGTYTQYF
>NA|TRBD2|TRBJ2-5|TRBV11-3
TGTGCCAGCAGCAGAAGGGGGTCGACAGCTAGCGGGAAAGAGACCCAGTACTTC
CASSRRGSTASGKETQYF
>NA|NA|TRBJ2-2|TRBV7-8
TGTGCCAGCACCGTAAAATGGGCATCGAACACCGGGGAGCTGTTTTTT
CASTVKWASNTGELFF
>NA|TRBD2|TRBJ2-5|TRBV6-5
TGTGCCAGCAGTTACGCGGGAGGGCGGGGAGAGACCCAGTACTTC
CASSYAGGRGETQYF
>NA|NA|TRBJ2-3|TRBV5-5
TGTGCCAGCAGCTTGCACCCGGGGGGCGGCGCAGATACGCAGTATTTT
CASSLHPGGGADTQYF
>NA|TRBD2|TRBJ2-3|TRBV27
TGTGCCAGCAGTTTAAGAGGCGGCGGGGGGGCCGCAGATACGCAGTATTTT
CASSLRGGGGAADTQYF
>once|NA|TRBJ2-1|TRBV14
TGTGCCAGCAGCCCCCAGGCGGGTGAGCAGTTCTTC
CASSPQAGEQFF
>NA|TRBD2|TRBJ2-3|TRBV10-3
TGTGCCATCAGTGAGGTAGCGGGGGCACCGACCATCTACCCCGATACGCAGTATTTT
CAISEVAGAPTIYPDTQYF
>NA|NA|TRBJ2-7|TRBV4-3
TGCGCCAGCAGCCAAGAGGAGACTACCTACGAGCAGTACTTC
CASSQEETTYEQYF
>few|NA|TRBJ2-2|TRBV30
TGTGCCTGGAGTGTGCAGGGCATCACCGGGGAGCTGTTTTTT
CAWSVQGITGELFF
>NA|TRBD2|TRBJ2-1|TRBV27
TGTGCCAGCAGTTGGACTAGCGGGAGGGTAATTCGGACTGAGCAGTTCTTC
CASSWTSGRVIRTEQFF
>few|TRBD1|TRBJ2-7|TRBV6-5
TGTGCCAGCAGTTACGGGGGACAGGGAACCTACGAGCAGTACTTC
CASSYGGQGTYEQYF
>NA|NA|TRBJ1-2|TRBV5-6
TGTGCCAGCAGCTTGGCCGGGGGGGGCTACACCTTC
CASSLAGGGYTF
>NA|NA|TRBJ2-7|TRBV14
TGTGCCAGCAGCCACCTTTCGTCCAGGCCCTACGAGCAGTACTTC
CASSHLSSRPYEQYF
>NA|NA|TRBJ2-7|TRBV4-1
TGCGCCAGCAGCCAAGCATCAGCTGACCTAGCCTACGAGCAGTACTTC
CASSQASADLAYEQYF
>once|TRBD1|TRBJ1-5|TRBV18
TGTGCCAGCTCACCCCCAGGCACAGGGGGCTCCCAGCCCCAGCATTTT
CASSPPGTGGSQPQHF
>few|NA|TRBJ2-7|TRBV9
TGTGCCAGCAGCCCCGCAGTAGGAGGACTCTACGAGCAGTACTTC
CASSPAVGGLYEQYF
>NA|NA|TRBJ1-6|TRBV19
TGTGCCACCTTAGACCGGGGGAGCTCCTATAATTCACCCCTCCACTTT
CATLDRGSSYNSPLHF
>NA|TRBD1|TRBJ1-4|TRBV19
TGTGCCAGTAGTAGAACCGGGACAGCTAATGAAAAACTGTTTTTT
CASSRTGTANEKLFF
>NA|TRBD1|TRBJ2-7|TRBV7-2
TGTGCCAGCAGCTTACAGGGGGCGGGCTACGAGCAGTACTTC
CASSLQGAGYEQYF
>NA|TRBD1|TRBJ1-5|TRBV2
TGTGCCAGCAAGGGACAGGGTTTTATCAATCAGCCCCAGCATTTT
CASKGQGFINQPQHF